These 32 T cell receptor beta chains were all obtained from the same sample, sequenced in a study of cytomegalovirus exposure and HLA in healthy donors. PCR was performed using 60 Vbeta and 13 Jbeta primers. Using immunoSEQ multiplex PCR, the repertoire was profiled, and TCRdb retains in-frame clones only, with some absent. The sample shows 150,000 or so clones, roughly 84% of them seen only once. Source material: PBMCs. These receptors were taken from a man between 45 and 60 years old in good health and CMV-seropositive.

This clone was counted only a few times. V is TRBV5-4 and J is TRBJ1-1, with a weak D call TRBD1 (6 bases). The CDR3 runs to 13 residues. V lost 7 bases and J 3 bases, leaving 13 bases between the germline ends. Germline V lookup: CDR1 SGHNT, CDR2 YYREEE (reference sequence). CDR3 nucleotide sequence: TGTGCCAGCTGCGTTCAGGGGTACACTGAAGCTTTCTTT. This translates into CASCVQGYTEAFF.

The rearrangement joins TRBV6-4 to TRBJ2-2; the match to TRBD2 covers 10 bases. The V and J ends lost 4 bases and 7 bases, in that order; junction bases with no gene match: 3. Per germline, CDR1 MRHNA and CDR2 SNTAGT. The CDR3 runs to 14 residues. The CDR3: CASSALAGVGELFF. The DNA for the CDR3 is TGTGCCAGCAGTGCCCTAGCGGGAGTCGGGGAGCTGTTTTTT.

The chain combines TRBV10-2 with TRBJ2-5; the D is unclear. The CDR3 spans 13 residues. Germline values: CDR1 WSHSY, CDR2 SAAADI. Trimming pared 5 bases from V and 5 bases from J, leaving 12 bases between. CDR3 in DNA: TGCGCCAGCAGTTCTTTGACCGGGGAGACCCAGTACTTC. It yields the protein CASSSLTGETQYF.

The rearrangement joins TRBV6-1 to TRBJ2-2; possible D gene TRBD2, 6 bases. V shed 3 bases and J shed 4 bases, with 18 bases lying between them. The CDR3 is 17 residues long. The germline V gene has CDR1 MNHNS and CDR2 SASEGT. The chain's CDR3 is CASSESRGGESTGELFF. CDR3 sequence (DNA): TGTGCCAGCAGTGAGTCGCGGGGAGGAGAAAGCACCGGGGAGCTGTTTTTT.

This clone was seen more than once but under ten times. The V call is TRBV19, the J call TRBJ1-6, with unresolved D. V dropped 4 bases and J dropped 10 bases, with 11 bases sitting between them. Germline V lookup: CDR1 LNHDA, CDR2 SQIVND (reference sequence). This CDR3 spans 13 amino acids. The CDR3 coding sequence is TGTGCCAGTAGTAATCCGGGGTACTCACCCCTCCACTTT. It encodes CASSNPGYSPLHF. The variable domain in full, completed from reference TRBV19 and TRBJ1-6, reads DGGITQSPKYLFRKEGQNVTLSCEQNLNHDAMYWYRQDPGQGLRLIYYSQIVNDFQKGDIAEGYSVSREKKESFPLTVTSAQKNPTAFYLCASSNPGYSPLHFGNGTRLTVT.

CDR3 nucleotide sequence: TGTGCCACAACACTAAACCAAGAGACCCAGTACTTC. It is translated as CATTLNQETQYF. The chain employs TRBV2 and TRBJ2-5; no firm D call. Per the germline V gene, CDR1 is SNHLY and CDR2 is FYNNEI. Trimming stripped 10 bases from V and 0 bases from J, with 9 bases between. This CDR3 comprises 12 residues.

This sequence joins TRBV7-2 and TRBJ2-1; 12 bases are shared with TRBD1. The V gene's germline CDR1 is SGHTA and CDR2 FQGNSA. The V segment lost 5 bases and the J segment 5 bases; nucleotides outside the gene matches: 4. CDR3 size: 15 residues. The CDR3 coding sequence is TGTGCCAGCAGCCCGGGGACAGGGGGCAACAATGAGCAGTTCTTC. Protein: CASSPGTGGNNEQFF.

The chain couples TRBV4-1 to TRBJ2-7, with a possible D match to TRBD2 (5 bases). Trimming left V 4 bases short and J 6 bases short, with 13 bases between. The CDR3 is 13 amino acids. CDR1 and CDR2 from the germline V gene are MGHRA and YSYEKL. The CDR3 nucleotides are TGCGCCAGCAGCCCTAAAGCGGTTGGCGAGCAGTACTTC. The encoded protein is CASSPKAVGEQYF.

This sequence joins TRBV27 and TRBJ2-7; TRBD1 might be the D (6 bases). Trimming removed 10 bases at V and 2 bases at J, with 18 bases between. This CDR3 is built from 14 residues. Germline V gene data show CDR1 as MNHEY and CDR2 as SMNVEV (reference sequence). This CDR3 reads CATSNTGFPYEQYV. The CDR3 DNA reads as TGTGCCACCTCAAACACAGGGTTCCCCTACGAGCAGTACGTC.

This CDR3 is CASSQTEEGNEQFF. Written as DNA, the CDR3 is TGTGCCAGCAGCCAGACTGAGGAAGGAAATGAGCAGTTCTTC. The chain carries TRBV5-4 and TRBJ2-1; D is uncertain. The CDR3 is made up of 14 amino acids. Germline CDR1 reads SGHNT; CDR2 reads YYREEE (reference sequence). V was trimmed by 4 bases and J by 7 bases, leaving 15 bases between them.

This clone showed up just once. The rearrangement joins TRBV5-8 to TRBJ2-7, with 7 positions matching TRBD1. Germline CDR1 and CDR2: SGHTS and YDEGEE. V shed 0 bases, J shed 2 bases, and the junction held 5 bases outside the gene matches. CDR3 length equals 15 residues. The DNA for the CDR3 is TGTGCCAGCAGCTTGGCTACCAGGGGGACCTACGAGCAGTACTTC. It yields the protein CASSLATRGTYEQYF.

The CDR3 loop is CAGGGSGNTIYF. The CDR3 bases are TGTGCCGGGGGGGGCTCTGGAAACACCATATATTTT. The chain carries TRBV2 and TRBJ1-3; D is perhaps TRBD1 (5 bases). This CDR3 contains 12 residues. Per the germline V gene, CDR1 is SNHLY and CDR2 is FYNNEI. Trimming took off 11 bases at V and 0 bases at J, with 8 bases between the two ends.

CDR3 DNA: TGTGCCACCAGCAGAGATCTCGTTCAAGGGGCCGGGGAGCTGTTTTTT. It yields the protein CATSRDLVQGAGELFF. The chain has TRBV15 and TRBJ2-2; D might be TRBD1 (5 bases). Looked up from germline, CDR1 is LNHNV and CDR2 is YYDKDF (reference sequence). The CDR3 has 16 amino acids. V lost 0 bases, J lost 6 bases, and 14 bases lay in between.

V usage is TRBV2 and J usage is TRBJ2-7; D is unclear. Germline V gives CDR1 SNHLY, CDR2 FYNNEI. The CDR3 loop spans 11 amino acids. Trimming pared 8 bases from V and 0 bases from J, leaving 5 bases between. The CDR3 loop is CASQDSYEQYF. The CDR3 nucleotides are TGTGCCAGCCAGGACTCCTACGAGCAGTACTTC.

J is TRBJ2-1 and V is TRBV4-1; 9 positions agree with TRBD2. V trimming: 0 bases; J trimming: 7 bases; junction bases outside the gene matches: 16. Germline V lookup: CDR1 MGHRA, CDR2 YSYEKL. This CDR3 has 19 residues. CDR3 in amino acids: CASSQDELSGLAKINEQFF. CDR3 bases: TGCGCCAGCAGCCAAGATGAATTGAGCGGACTAGCGAAGATTAATGAGCAGTTCTTC.

The V gene is TRBV4-1, the J gene TRBJ2-7; 8 bases are shared with TRBD2. This CDR3 is 17 amino acids long. Looked up from germline, CDR1 is MGHRA and CDR2 is YSYEKL. With 2 bases clipped from V and 0 bases from J, the junction kept 9 bases outside the gene matches. CDR3 protein: CASSQPTSGPYSYEQYF. The CDR3 coding sequence is TGCGCCAGCAGCCAACCCACTAGCGGTCCGTACTCCTACGAGCAGTACTTC.

The chain combines TRBV6-5 with TRBJ1-2; 7 bases agree with TRBD1. The CDR3 totals 12 residues. Trimming cost V 9 bases and J 4 bases; bases outside gene matches: 5. Germline loops: CDR1 MNHEY, CDR2 SVGAGI. The CDR3 DNA sequence: TGTGCCAGTCGGACAGGAGTCTATGGCTACACCTTC. As protein: CASRTGVYGYTF.

The genes are TRBV12-5 and TRBJ1-1, with D tentatively TRBD1 (6 bases). The germline V gene has CDR1 LGHNT and CDR2 FRNRAP. The CDR3 sequence is 14 residues long. Deletions cut 5 bases from V and 4 bases from J, with 14 bases between. This chain's CDR3 is CASGETGMGTEAFF. The CDR3 region has the DNA TGTGCTAGTGGTGAAACAGGGATGGGCACTGAAGCTTTCTTT.

The chain couples TRBV7-6 to TRBJ2-7; 10 bases fit TRBD2. The germline CDR1 and CDR2 sequences are SGHVS and FNYEAQ. The CDR3 length is 14 residues. After removal of 5 bases from V and 4 bases from J, the junction contained 5 bases not matched to a gene. Here the CDR3 DNA reads TGTGCCAGCAGCGTAGGACTAGCGGCGTACGAGCAGTACGTC. Amino acid sequence: CASSVGLAAYEQYV.

V gene TRBV5-8 combines with J gene TRBJ2-7; TRBD2 might be the D (6 bases). The CDR3 runs to 14 residues. Trimming pared 4 bases from V and 0 bases from J, leaving 11 bases between. The V gene's germline CDR1 is SGHTS and CDR2 YDEGEE. The CDR3 protein is CASSRTGLSYEQYF. DNA of the CDR3: TGTGCCAGCAGCAGGACGGGACTCTCCTACGAGCAGTACTTC.

V is TRBV28 and J is TRBJ2-7; 10 bases are shared with TRBD1. The CDR3 has 15 residues. Trimming took 5 bases from V and 4 from J; bases not matched to a gene: 8. The germline gives CDR1 MDHEN, CDR2 SYDVKM. The CDR3 DNA is TGTGCCAGCAGTGGGGGGGGGACAGGGGATTACGAGCAGTACGTC. Its protein is CASSGGGTGDYEQYV.

The genes are TRBV5-1 and TRBJ2-2; TRBD1 matches 8 bases. V lost 4 bases, J lost 5 bases, and 7 bases stayed unmatched. CDR3 length equals 15 residues. Per germline, CDR1 SGHRS and CDR2 YFSETQ. Here the CDR3 reads CASSITGGETGELFF. The CDR3 bases are TGCGCCAGCAGCATTACAGGGGGTGAGACCGGGGAGCTGTTTTTT.

The chain combines TRBV27 with TRBJ1-3; 10 positions agree with TRBD1. From germline, CDR1 is MNHEY and CDR2 SMNVEV (reference sequence). This CDR3 comprises 17 residues. Germline trimming cut 3 bases from V and 1 base from J; bases unmatched to any gene: 6. The CDR3, as DNA: TGTGCCAGCAGTTTTAGCCGGGACAGGGGATCTGGAAACACCATATATTTT. Encoded protein: CASSFSRDRGSGNTIYF.

The chain has TRBV15 and TRBJ2-5, with D possibly matching TRBD2 (7 bases). The length of the CDR3 is 13 residues. The germline V and J ends were trimmed by 6 bases and 5 bases, with 13 bases remaining between them. Germline V lookup: CDR1 LNHNV, CDR2 YYDKDF (reference sequence). In nucleotides, the CDR3 is TGTGCCACCAGTGCCAGGGGAGGGGAGACCCAGTACTTC. It is translated as CATSARGGETQYF.

This clone appeared a single time. The J gene is TRBJ1-2, the V gene TRBV2; D uncertain. Looked up from germline, CDR1 is SNHLY and CDR2 is FYNNEI. The CDR3 contains 15 residues. V dropped 0 bases and J dropped 0 bases, with 8 bases sitting between them. The CDR3 loop is CASSEASSPNYGYTF. For the CDR3, the DNA is TGTGCCAGCAGTGAAGCCTCGAGCCCTAACTATGGCTACACCTTC.

This rearrangement joins TRBV6-6 to TRBJ2-7, with 10 bases fitting TRBD2. The CDR3 has 16 residues. Trimming took 2 bases from V and 5 from J; bases not matched to a gene: 9. CDR1 is MNHNY, CDR2 SVGAGI, per germline (reference sequence). CDR3 bases: TGTGCCAGCAGTTACCGGGGATCTAGCGGGAGTAACGAGCAGTACGTC. It yields the protein CASSYRGSSGSNEQYV.

This clone was found once. The rearrangement uses TRBV9 and TRBJ2-7; TRBD2 matches 10 bases. The length of the CDR3 is 17 residues. Germline CDR1 is SGDLS and CDR2 is YYNGEE. The trim removed 4 bases at V and 3 bases at J, leaving 13 bases unmatched. The CDR3 nucleotides read TGTGCCAGCAGCAGGTCTAGCGGGAGTCAATTCCTCTACGAGCAGTACGTC. Amino acids: CASSRSSGSQFLYEQYV.

The chain recombines TRBV6-5 with TRBJ1-2, with TRBD1 identical over 7 bases. V was pared by 4 bases and J by 5 bases, with 7 bases of the junction left unmatched. Germline V gene sequence: CDR1 MNHEY, CDR2 SVGAGI. The CDR3 loop spans 14 amino acids. The CDR3 DNA is TGTGCCAGCAGTTTCGGACAGGTGGGGTATGGCTACACCTTC. Its protein is CASSFGQVGYGYTF.

The sample holds one count of this clone. This chain links TRBV9 with TRBJ1-2; D remains ambiguous. CDR3 length: 15 amino acids. The V end lost 0 bases, the J end lost 3 bases, and 12 bases lay between the germline ends. Per germline, CDR1 SGDLS and CDR2 YYNGEE. CDR3 residues: CASSVGTIWDYGYTF. DNA of the CDR3: TGTGCCAGCAGCGTAGGGACTATCTGGGACTATGGCTACACCTTC.

The chain recombines TRBV11-2 with TRBJ1-1, with D possibly TRBD1 on 5 matching bases. CDR3 length: 18 residues. V lost 6 bases to trimming and J lost 7 bases, with 30 bases between them. Germline V gene data show CDR1 as SGHAT and CDR2 as FQNNGV. CDR3 sequence (DNA): TGTGCCAGCAGACCCCAACTGGGGGGAATCCACCCCACACATGAAGCTTTCTTT. Protein sequence: CASRPQLGGIHPTHEAFF.

The chain couples TRBV18 to TRBJ2-7, with a weak D call TRBD2 (5 bases). The CDR3 has 15 residues. The germline V and J ends were trimmed by 0 bases and 10 bases, with 19 bases remaining between them. Germline V lookup: CDR1 KGHSH, CDR2 LQKENI. CDR3 nucleotides: TGTGCCAGCTCACCACCTGACGGAGGTGTTGGGTTTCAGTACTTC. The encoded protein is CASSPPDGGVGFQYF.

This clone has only one observation. This chain joins TRBV27 and TRBJ2-3, with a tentative D call TRBD2 (6 bases). The CDR3 covers 14 residues. The V end was cut by 6 bases, the J end by 2 bases, with 12 bases between. Germline V gene lookup returns CDR1 MNHEY and CDR2 SMNVEV (reference sequence). CDR3 sequence (DNA): TGTGCCAGCAGGCGCTTAGCGGTCACAGATACGCAGTATTTT. This gives the protein CASRRLAVTDTQYF.